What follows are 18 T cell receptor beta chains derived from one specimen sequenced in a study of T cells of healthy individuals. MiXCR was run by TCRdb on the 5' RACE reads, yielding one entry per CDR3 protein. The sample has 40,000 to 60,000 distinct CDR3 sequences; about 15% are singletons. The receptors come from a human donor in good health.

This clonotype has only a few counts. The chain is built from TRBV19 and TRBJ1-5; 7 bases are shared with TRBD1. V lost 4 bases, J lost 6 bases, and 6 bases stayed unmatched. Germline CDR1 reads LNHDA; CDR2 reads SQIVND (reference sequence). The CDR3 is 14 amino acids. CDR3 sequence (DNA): TGTGCCAGTAGTACCGACAGGGAGGGTCAGCCCCAGCATTTT. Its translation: CASSTDREGQPQHF.

The CDR3 DNA reads as TGTGCCATCAGTACCCCCAGTTCCGAGCAGTACTTC. Protein sequence: CAISTPSSEQYF. The chain links TRBV10-3 to TRBJ2-7; D not resolved. Germline CDR1 reads ENHRY; CDR2 reads SYGVKD. The CDR3 extends over 12 amino acids. V dropped 5 bases and J dropped 6 bases, with 11 bases sitting between them.

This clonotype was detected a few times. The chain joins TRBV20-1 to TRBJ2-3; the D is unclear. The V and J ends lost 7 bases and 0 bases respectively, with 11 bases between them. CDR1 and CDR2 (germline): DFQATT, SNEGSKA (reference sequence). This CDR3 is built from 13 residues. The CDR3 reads CSELGSSTDTQYF. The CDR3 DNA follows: TGCAGTGAACTTGGGTCGAGCACAGATACGCAGTATTTT.

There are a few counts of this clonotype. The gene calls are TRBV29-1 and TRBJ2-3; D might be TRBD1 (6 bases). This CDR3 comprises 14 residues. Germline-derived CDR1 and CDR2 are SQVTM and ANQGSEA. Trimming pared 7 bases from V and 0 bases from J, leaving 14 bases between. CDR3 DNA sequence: TGCAGCGCCGAGGACAGATCTAGCACAGATACGCAGTATTTT. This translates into CSAEDRSSTDTQYF.

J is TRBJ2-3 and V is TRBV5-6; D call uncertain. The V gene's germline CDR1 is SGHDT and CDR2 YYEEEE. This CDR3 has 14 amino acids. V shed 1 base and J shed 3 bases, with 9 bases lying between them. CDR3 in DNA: TGTGCCAGCAGCTTGATCGCGGAAACAGATACGCAGTATTTT. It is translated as CASSLIAETDTQYF.

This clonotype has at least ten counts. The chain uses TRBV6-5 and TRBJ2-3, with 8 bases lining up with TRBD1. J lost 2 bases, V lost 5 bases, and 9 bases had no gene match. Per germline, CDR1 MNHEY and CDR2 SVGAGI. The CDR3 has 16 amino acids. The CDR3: CASSSSRDRYTDTQYF. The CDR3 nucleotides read TGTGCCAGCAGTAGCAGCCGGGACAGGTACACAGATACGCAGTATTTT.

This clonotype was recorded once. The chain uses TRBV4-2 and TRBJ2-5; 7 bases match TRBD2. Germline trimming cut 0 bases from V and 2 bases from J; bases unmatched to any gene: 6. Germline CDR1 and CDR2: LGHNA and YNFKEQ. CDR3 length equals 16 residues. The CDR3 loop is CASSQDQRGEQETQYF. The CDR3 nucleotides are TGTGCCAGCAGCCAAGATCAACGGGGGGAGCAAGAGACCCAGTACTTC.

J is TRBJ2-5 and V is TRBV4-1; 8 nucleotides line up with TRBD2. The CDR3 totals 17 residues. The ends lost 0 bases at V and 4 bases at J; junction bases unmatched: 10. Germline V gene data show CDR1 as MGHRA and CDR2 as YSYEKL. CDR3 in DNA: TGCGCCAGCAGCCAAGAGGGTGTCGGGGGGGCCAGAGAGACCCAGTACTTC. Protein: CASSQEGVGGARETQYF.

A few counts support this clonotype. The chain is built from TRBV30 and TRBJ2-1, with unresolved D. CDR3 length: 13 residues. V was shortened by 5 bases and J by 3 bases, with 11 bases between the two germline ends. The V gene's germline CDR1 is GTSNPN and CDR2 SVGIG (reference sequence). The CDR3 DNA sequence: TGTGCCTGGGCGAGGAACCGCTACAATGAGCAGTTCTTC. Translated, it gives CAWARNRYNEQFF. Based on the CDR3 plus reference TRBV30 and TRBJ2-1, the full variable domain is SQTIHQWPATLVQPVGSPLSLECTVEGTSNPNLYWYRQAAGRGLQLLFYSVGIGQISSEVPQNLSASRPQDRQFILSSKKLLLSDSGFYLCAWARNRYNEQFFGPGTRLTVL.

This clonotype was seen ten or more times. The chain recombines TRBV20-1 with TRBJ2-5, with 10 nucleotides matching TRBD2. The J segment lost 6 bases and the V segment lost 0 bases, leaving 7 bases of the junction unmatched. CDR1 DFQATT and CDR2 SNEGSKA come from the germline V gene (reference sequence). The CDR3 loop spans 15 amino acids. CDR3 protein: CSARDQPSGRQTQYF. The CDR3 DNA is TGCAGTGCTAGAGATCAGCCTAGCGGGAGACAGACCCAGTACTTC.

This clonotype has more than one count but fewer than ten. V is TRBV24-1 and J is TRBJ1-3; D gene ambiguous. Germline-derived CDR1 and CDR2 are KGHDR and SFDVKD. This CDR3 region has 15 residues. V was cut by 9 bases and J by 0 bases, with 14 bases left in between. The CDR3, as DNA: TGTGCCACCTACGTACGGGGTAGCTCTGGAAACACCATATATTTT. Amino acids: CATYVRGSSGNTIYF.

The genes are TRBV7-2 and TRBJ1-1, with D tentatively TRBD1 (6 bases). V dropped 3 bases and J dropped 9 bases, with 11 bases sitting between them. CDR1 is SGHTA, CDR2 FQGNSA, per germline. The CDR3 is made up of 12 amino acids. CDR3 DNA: TGTGCCAGCAGCTTCCCCCAGGGGCAAGCTTTCTTT. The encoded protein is CASSFPQGQAFF.

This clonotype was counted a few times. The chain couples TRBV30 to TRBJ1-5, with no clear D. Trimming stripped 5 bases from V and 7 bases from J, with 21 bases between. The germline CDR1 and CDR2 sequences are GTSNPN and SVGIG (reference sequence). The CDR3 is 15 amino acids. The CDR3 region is CAWAVREGRRQPQHF. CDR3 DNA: TGTGCCTGGGCGGTCCGGGAAGGGCGAAGGCAGCCCCAGCATTTT.

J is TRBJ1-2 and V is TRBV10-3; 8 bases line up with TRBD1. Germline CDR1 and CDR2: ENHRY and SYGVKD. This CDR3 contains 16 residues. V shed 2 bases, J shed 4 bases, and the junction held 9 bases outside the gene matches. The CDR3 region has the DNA TGTGCCATCAGTGAGCCCCGGACAGGGTTGAGCTATGGCTACACCTTC. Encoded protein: CAISEPRTGLSYGYTF.

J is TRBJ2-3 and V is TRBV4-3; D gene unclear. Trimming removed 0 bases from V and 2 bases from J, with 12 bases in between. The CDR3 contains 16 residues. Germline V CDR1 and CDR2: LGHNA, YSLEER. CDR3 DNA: TGCGCCAGCAGCCAAGATTACGGGCCGAACACAGATACGCAGTATTTT. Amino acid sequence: CASSQDYGPNTDTQYF.

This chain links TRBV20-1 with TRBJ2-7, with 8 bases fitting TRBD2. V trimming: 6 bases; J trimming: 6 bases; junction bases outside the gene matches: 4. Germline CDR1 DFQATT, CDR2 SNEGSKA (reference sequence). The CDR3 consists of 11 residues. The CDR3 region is CSALREGEQYF. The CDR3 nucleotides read TGCAGTGCACTCCGGGAGGGCGAGCAGTACTTC.

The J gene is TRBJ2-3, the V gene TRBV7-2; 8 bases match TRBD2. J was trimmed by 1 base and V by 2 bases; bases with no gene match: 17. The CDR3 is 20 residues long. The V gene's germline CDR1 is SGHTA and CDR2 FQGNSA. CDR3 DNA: TGTGCCAGCAGCTTATTTTGGGTCAAAGCGGGAGCCTTTGGCACAGATACGCAGTATTTT. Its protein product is CASSLFWVKAGAFGTDTQYF.

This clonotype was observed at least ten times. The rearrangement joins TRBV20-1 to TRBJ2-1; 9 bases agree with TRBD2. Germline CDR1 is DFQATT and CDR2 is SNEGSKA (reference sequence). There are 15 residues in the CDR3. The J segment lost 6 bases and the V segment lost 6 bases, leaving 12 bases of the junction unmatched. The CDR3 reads CSAAQPREGRNEQFF. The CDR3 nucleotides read TGCAGTGCCGCCCAACCGCGGGAGGGCCGCAATGAGCAGTTCTTC.